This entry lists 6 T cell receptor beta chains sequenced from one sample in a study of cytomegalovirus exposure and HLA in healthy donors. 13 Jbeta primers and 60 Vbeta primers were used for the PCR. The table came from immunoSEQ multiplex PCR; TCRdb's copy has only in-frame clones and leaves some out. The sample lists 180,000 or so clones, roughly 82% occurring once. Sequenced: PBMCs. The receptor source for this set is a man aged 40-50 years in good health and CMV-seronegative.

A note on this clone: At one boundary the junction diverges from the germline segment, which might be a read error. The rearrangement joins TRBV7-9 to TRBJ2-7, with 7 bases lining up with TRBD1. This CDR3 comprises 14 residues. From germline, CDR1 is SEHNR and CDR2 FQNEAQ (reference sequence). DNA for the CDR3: TGTTCCAGCAGCTTAGGGACAGTGCGCTACGAGCAGTACTTC. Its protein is CSSSLGTVRYEQYF.

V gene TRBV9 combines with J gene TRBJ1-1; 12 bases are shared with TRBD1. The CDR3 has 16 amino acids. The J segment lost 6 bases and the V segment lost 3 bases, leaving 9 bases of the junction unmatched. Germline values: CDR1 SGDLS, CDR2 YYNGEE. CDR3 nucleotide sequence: TGTGCCAGCAGCGCCCGGGACAGGGGGCTAATGGCTGAAGCTTTCTTT. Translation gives CASSARDRGLMAEAFF.

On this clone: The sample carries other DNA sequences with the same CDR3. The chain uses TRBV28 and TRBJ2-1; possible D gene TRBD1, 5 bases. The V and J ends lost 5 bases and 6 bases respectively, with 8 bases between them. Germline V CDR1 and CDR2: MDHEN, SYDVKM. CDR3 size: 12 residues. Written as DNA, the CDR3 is TGTGCCAGCAGTCTCCAGGGCAATGAGCAGTTCTTC. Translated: CASSLQGNEQFF.

CDR3 amino acids: CASSLLTRGDTEAFF. The DNA for the CDR3 is TGTGCCAGCAGCTTACTTACACGGGGGGACACTGAAGCTTTCTTT. V and J are TRBV13 and TRBJ1-1; the D gene is possibly TRBD1 (5 bases). The CDR3 is 15 residues long. Deletions cut 2 bases from V and 3 bases from J, with 13 bases between. Germline V gene lookup returns CDR1 PRHDT and CDR2 FYEKMQ (reference sequence).

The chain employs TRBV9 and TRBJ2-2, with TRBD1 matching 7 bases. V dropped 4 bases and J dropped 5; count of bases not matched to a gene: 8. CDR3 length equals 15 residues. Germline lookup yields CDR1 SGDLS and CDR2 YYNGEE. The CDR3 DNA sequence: TGTGCCAGCAGCAACCGACAGGGTGGAACCGGGGAGCTGTTTTTT. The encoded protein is CASSNRQGGTGELFF.

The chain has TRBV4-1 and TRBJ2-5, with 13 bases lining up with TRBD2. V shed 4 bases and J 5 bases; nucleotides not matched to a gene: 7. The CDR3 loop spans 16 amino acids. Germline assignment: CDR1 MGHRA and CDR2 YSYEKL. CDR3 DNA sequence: TGCGCCAGCAGCCTTAGACTAGCGGGAGGCCTGGAGACCCAGTACTTC. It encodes CASSLRLAGGLETQYF.